The sequence of this T cell receptor (beta chain) was determined in a study of vaccination and CD4 T cells after COVID-19. About this clonotype itself: The antigen is not known.

The study sequenced cultured CD4+ T cell DNA using the Oncomine TCR Beta short-read assay. Via MiXCR, TCRdb re-called the PCR reads, giving one row per CDR3 protein. This sample has just under 20,000 distinct CDR3 sequences, with about half found just once. Treatment denoted: approximately 9-day PBMC culture with coronavirus spike peptide pools or control peptides (ViraFEST assay). Sequenced: cultured CD4+ T cells from blood. This receptor was obtained from a human donor with COVID-19.

CDR3 coding DNA: TGTGCCAGCAGGTGGGACACCAAAGGCGAGCAGTACTTC. The encoded protein is CASRWDTKGEQYF. The chain links TRBV7-8 to TRBJ2-1; D is perhaps TRBD1 (6 bases). The J call may be incorrect, as the DNA end agrees better with TRBJ2-7. The CDR3 totals 13 residues. The germline gives CDR1 SGHVS, CDR2 FQNEAQ.